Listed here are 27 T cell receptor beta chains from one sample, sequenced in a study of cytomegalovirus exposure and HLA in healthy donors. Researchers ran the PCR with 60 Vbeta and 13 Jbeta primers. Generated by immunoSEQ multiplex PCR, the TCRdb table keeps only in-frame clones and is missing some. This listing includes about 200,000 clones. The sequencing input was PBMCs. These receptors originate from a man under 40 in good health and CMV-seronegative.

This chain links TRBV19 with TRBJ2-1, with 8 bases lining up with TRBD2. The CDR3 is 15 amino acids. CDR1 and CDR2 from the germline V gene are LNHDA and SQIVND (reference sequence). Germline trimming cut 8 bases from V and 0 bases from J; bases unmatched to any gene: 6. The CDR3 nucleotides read TGTGCCAGTCAGGACAGCGGGAGCTCCTACAATGAGCAGTTCTTC. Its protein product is CASQDSGSSYNEQFF.

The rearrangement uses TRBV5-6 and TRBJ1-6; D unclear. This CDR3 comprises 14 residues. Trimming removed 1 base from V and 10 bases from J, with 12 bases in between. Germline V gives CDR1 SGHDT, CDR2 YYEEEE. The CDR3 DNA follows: TGTGCCAGCAGCTTGTATTATATTCGGTCACCCCTCCACTTT. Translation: CASSLYYIRSPLHF.

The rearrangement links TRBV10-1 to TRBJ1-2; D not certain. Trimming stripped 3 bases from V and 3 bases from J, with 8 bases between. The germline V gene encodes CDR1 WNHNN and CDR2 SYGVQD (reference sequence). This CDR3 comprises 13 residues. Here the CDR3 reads CASSDSKDYGYTF. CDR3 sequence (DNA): TGCGCCAGCAGTGACAGTAAAGACTATGGCTACACCTTC.

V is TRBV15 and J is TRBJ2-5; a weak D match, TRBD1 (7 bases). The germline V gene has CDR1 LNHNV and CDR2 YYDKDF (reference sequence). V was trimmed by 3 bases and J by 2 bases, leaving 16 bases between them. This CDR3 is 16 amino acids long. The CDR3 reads CATSRGGQTTQETQYF. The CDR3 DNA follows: TGTGCCACCAGCAGGGGGGGACAGACTACGCAAGAGACCCAGTACTTC.

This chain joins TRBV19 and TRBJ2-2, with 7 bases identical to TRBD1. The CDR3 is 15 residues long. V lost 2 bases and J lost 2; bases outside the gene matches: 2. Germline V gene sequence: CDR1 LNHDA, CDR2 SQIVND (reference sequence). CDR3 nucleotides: TGTGCCAGTAGTATACGGGACAGAAACACCGGGGAGCTGTTTTTT. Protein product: CASSIRDRNTGELFF.

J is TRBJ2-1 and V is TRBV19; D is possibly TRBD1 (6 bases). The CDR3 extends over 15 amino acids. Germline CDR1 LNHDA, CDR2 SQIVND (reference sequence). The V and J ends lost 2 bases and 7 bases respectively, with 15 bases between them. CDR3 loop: CASSIPPAQGNEQFF. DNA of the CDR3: TGTGCCAGTAGTATACCACCGGCACAGGGAAATGAGCAGTTCTTC.

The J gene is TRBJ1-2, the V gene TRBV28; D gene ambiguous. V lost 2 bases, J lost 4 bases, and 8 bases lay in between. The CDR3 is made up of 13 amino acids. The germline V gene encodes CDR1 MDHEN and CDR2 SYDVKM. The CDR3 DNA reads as TGTGCCAGCAGTTTAGGGCAGATCTATGGCTACACCTTC. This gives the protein CASSLGQIYGYTF.

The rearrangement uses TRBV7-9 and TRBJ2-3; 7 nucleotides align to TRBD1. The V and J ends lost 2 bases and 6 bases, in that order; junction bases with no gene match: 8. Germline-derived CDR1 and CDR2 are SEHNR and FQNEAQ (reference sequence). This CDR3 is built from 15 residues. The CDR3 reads CASSLRPGGFDTQYF. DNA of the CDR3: TGTGCCAGCAGCTTACGGCCAGGGGGATTCGATACGCAGTATTTT.

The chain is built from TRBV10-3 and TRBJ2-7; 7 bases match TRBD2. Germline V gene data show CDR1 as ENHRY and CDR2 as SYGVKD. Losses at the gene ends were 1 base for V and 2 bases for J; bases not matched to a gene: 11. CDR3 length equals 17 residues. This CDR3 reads CAISEFPAGVGPYEQYF. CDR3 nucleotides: TGTGCCATCAGTGAGTTTCCGGCGGGAGTAGGGCCCTACGAGCAGTACTTC.

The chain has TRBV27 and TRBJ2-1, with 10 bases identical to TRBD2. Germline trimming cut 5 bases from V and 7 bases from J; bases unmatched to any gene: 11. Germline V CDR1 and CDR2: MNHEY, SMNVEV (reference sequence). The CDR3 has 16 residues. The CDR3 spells CASSTRLAGVGNEQFF. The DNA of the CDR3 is TGTGCCAGCAGTACTCGCCTAGCGGGAGTTGGTAATGAGCAGTTCTTC.

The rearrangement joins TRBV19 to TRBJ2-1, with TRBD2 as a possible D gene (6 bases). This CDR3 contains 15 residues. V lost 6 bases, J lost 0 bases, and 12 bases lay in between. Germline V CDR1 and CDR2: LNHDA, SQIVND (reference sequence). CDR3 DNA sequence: TGTGCCAGTAGGGGGGGAGTGAGCTCCTACAATGAGCAGTTCTTC. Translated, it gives CASRGGVSSYNEQFF. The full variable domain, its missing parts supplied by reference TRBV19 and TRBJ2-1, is DGGITQSPKYLFRKEGQNVTLSCEQNLNHDAMYWYRQDPGQGLRLIYYSQIVNDFQKGDIAEGYSVSREKKESFPLTVTSAQKNPTAFYLCASRGGVSSYNEQFFGPGTRLTVL.

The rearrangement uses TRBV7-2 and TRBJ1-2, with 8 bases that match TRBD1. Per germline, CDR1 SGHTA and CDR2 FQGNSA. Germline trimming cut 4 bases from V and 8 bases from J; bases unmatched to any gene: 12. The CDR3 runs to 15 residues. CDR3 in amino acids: CASSSPDRARGGYTF. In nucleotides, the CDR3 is TGTGCCAGCAGCTCCCCGGACAGGGCCCGGGGAGGCTACACCTTC.

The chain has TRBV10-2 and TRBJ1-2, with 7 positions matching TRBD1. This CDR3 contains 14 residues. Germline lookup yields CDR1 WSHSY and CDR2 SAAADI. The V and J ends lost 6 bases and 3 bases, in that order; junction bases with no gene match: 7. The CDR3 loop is CASRLSGTDYGYTF. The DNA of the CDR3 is TGCGCCAGCAGACTTTCCGGGACAGACTATGGCTACACCTTC.

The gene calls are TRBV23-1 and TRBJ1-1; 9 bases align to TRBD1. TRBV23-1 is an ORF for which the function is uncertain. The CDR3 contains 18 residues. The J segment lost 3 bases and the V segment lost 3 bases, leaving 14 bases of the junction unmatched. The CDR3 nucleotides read TGCGCCAGCAGTCACCCCGTCCCGGGACAGGGTTCGGACACTGAAGCTTTCTTT. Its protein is CASSHPVPGQGSDTEAFF.

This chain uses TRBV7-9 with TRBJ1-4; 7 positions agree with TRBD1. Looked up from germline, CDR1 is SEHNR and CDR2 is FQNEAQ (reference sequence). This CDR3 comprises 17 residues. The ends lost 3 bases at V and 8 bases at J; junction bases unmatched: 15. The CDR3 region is CASSFGPTGALLEKLFF. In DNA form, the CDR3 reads TGTGCCAGCAGCTTCGGACCCACAGGGGCTCTCTTGGAAAAACTGTTTTTT.

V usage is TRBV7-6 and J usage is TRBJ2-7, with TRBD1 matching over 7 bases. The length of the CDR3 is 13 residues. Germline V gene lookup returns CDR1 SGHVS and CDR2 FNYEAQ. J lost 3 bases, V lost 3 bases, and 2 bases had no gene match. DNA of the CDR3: TGTGCCAGCAGCTTGGGACAGCTCTACGAGCAGTACTTC. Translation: CASSLGQLYEQYF.

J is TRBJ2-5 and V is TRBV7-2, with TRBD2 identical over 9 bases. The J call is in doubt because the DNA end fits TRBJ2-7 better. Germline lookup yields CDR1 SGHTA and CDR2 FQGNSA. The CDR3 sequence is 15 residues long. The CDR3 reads CASSPSGGLRHEQYF. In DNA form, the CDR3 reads TGTGCCAGCAGCCCGAGCGGGGGGCTCAGGCACGAGCAGTACTTC.

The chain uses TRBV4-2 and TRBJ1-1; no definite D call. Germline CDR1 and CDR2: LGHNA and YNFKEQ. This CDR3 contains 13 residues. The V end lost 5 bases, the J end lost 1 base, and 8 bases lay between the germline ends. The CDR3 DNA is TGTGCCAGCAGCTTACTTAGGAACACTGAAGCTTTCTTT. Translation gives CASSLLRNTEAFF.

CDR3 amino acids: CASSFGGAESVYGYTF. CDR3 nucleotide sequence: TGCGCCAGCAGCTTTGGGGGCGCAGAGTCGGTTTATGGCTACACCTTC. The chain links TRBV5-1 to TRBJ1-2; maybe TRBD1 (6 bases). Between the trimmed V and J ends, which lost 2 bases and 5 bases, there was a span of 19 bases. Germline V lookup: CDR1 SGHRS, CDR2 YFSETQ. There are 16 residues in the CDR3. The entire variable domain, with the rest obtained from reference TRBV5-1 and TRBJ1-2, is as follows: KAGVTQTPRYLIKTRGQQVTLSCSPISGHRSVSWYQQTPGQGLQFLFEYFSETQRNKGNFPGRFSGRQFSNSRSEMNVSTLELGDSALYLCASSFGGAESVYGYTFGSGTRLTVV.

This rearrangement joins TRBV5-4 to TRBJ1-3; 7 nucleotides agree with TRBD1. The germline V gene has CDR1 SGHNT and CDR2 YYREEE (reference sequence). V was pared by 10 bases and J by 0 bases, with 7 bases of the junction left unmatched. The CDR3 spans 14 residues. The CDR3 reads CAFLRQGSGNTIYF. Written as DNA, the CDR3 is TGTGCCTTCCTCCGACAGGGCTCTGGAAACACCATATATTTT.

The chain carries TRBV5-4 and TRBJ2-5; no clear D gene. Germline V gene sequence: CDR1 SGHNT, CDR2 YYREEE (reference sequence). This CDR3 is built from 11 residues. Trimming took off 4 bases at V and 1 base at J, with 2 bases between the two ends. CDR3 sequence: CASSLQETQYF. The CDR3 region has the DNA TGTGCCAGCAGCCTCCAAGAGACCCAGTACTTC.

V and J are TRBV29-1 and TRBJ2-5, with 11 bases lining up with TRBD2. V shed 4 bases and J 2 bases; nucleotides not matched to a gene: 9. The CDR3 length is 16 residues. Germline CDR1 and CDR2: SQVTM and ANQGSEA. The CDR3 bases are TGCAGCGTTGTCCCGGGACTAGCGGCTGAGCAAGAGACCCAGTACTTC. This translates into CSVVPGLAAEQETQYF. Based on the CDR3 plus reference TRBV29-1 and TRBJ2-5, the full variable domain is SAVISQKPSRDICQRGTSLTIQCQVDSQVTMMFWYRQQPGQSLTLIATANQGSEATYESGFVIDKFPISRPNLTFSTLTVSNMSPEDSSIYLCSVVPGLAAEQETQYFGPGTRLLVL.

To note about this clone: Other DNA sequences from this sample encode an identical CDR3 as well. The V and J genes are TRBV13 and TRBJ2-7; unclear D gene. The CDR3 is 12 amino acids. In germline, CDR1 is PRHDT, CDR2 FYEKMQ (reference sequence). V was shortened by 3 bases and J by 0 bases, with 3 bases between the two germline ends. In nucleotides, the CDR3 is TGTGCCAGCAGCTTGCGCTCCTACGAGCAGTACTTC. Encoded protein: CASSLRSYEQYF.

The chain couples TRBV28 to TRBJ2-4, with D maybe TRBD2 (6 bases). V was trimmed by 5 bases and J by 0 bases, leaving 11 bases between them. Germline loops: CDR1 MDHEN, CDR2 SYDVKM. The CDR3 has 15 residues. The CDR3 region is CASSTRGIAKNIQYF. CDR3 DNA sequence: TGTGCCAGCAGTACACGGGGGATAGCCAAAAACATTCAGTACTTC.

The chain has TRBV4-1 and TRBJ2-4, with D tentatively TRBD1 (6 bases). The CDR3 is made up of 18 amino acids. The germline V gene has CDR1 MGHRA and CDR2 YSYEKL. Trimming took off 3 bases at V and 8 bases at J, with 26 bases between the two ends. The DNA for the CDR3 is TGCGCCAGCAGCCATCCTTCCTCCGGAACAGGGCAAAGGGACATTCAGTACTTC. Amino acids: CASSHPSSGTGQRDIQYF.

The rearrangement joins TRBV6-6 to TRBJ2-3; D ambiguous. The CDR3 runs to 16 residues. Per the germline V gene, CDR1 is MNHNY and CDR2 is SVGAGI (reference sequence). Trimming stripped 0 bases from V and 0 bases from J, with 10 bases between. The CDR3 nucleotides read TGTGCCAGCAGTTACTCAGTTGCGACTAGCACAGATACGCAGTATTTT. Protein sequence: CASSYSVATSTDTQYF.

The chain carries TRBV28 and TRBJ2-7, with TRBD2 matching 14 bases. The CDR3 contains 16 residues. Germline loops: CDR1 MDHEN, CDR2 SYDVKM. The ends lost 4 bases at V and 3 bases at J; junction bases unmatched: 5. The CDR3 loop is CASSYTGTSGSYEQYF. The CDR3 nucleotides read TGTGCCAGCAGTTATACCGGGACTAGCGGGAGCTACGAGCAGTACTTC.